This TCR beta chain was identified during a study of OX40 agonist ivuxolimab in advanced cancers. CDR3 size: 17 residues. Trimming left V 1 base short and J 4 bases short, with 20 bases between. Germline V gives CDR1 SGHRS, CDR2 YFSETQ. Profiling relied on immunoSEQ multiplex PCR, and the TCRdb table lists in-frame clones only, not all of them. The sample has tens of thousands of clones, 86% seen once; the top ten hold under 7.5%. The sequence was obtained from an adult with an advanced solid tumor such as melanoma, head and neck, liver or kidney cancer. The chain links TRBV5-1 to TRBJ1-2; D possibly corresponds to TRBD1 (5 bases). Sequences were derived from CD4+ or CD8+ T cells sorted from blood, sampled in a trial of the OX40 agonist ivuxolimab. CDR3 sequence: CASSLYSASQASYGYTF. CDR3 DNA: TGCGCCAGCAGCTTGTACTCGGCTTCACAGGCCTCCTATGGCTACACCTTC.